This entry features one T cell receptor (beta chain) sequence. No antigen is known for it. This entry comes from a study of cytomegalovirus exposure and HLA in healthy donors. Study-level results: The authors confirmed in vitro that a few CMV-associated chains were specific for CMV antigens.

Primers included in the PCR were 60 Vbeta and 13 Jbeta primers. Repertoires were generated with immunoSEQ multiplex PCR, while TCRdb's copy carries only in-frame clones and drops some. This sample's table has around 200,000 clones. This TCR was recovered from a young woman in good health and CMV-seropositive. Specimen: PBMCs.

CDR3 in DNA: TGTGCCAGTAGTATAGTGGACTCATCCTACAATGAGCAGTTCTTC. It is translated as CASSIVDSSYNEQFF. The chain couples TRBV19 to TRBJ2-1, with D possibly TRBD2 on 5 matching bases. The germline V gene encodes CDR1 LNHDA and CDR2 SQIVND (reference sequence). The CDR3 has 15 amino acids. The ends were cut back, 1 base at V and 1 base at J, with 8 bases in the middle.